This T cell receptor (beta chain) was sequenced in a study of T cells after yellow fever vaccination. MiXCR, applied by TCRdb to the 5' RACE reads, yields one record per CDR3 protein. The top ten hold roughly 17% of the sample, which has hundreds of thousands of distinct CDR3 sequences, 8.7% seen once. General study findings and limits: Post-booster samples contained most primary-vaccination clones (around 96% CD4, around 90% CD8).

The CDR3 is 15 residues long. V was clipped by 1 base and J by 2 bases, with 9 bases between them. Germline V gene lookup returns CDR1 LGHDT and CDR2 YNNKEL (reference sequence). The table lists this clonotype with many counts. The target antigen is unknown. This TCR was recovered from a man between 18 and 35 years old who received the YFV17D yellow fever vaccine. Sample: PBMCs, taken on the day of the first yellow fever vaccination. This chain connects TRBV3-1 to TRBJ2-1; no clear D gene. The CDR3 loop is CASSQGPQTYNEQFF. In DNA, the CDR3 is TGTGCCAGCAGCCAAGGTCCACAGACCTACAATGAGCAGTTCTTC.